This T cell receptor beta chain originates from a study of shared clonotypes between healthy human individuals. Findings and caveats of the study: Four donors held 5% to 5.5% of naive CD4 clonotypes in common.

Naive CD8 populations comprised CD45RO-negative cells positively selected for CCR7, excluding terminally differentiated effector memory CD45RA+ cells. Germline V gene sequence: CDR1 MNHEY, CDR2 SMNVEV (reference sequence). The CDR3 length is 17 residues. The V gene lost 0 bases and the J gene lost 5 bases, with 19 bases spanning the gap. The assay was immunoSEQ multiplex PCR, and TCRdb's table has in-frame clones only and misses some. This sample has about 2.1 million clones, with roughly 91% found just once. On this clone: Its antigen is still unknown.

Sequenced sample: naive CD8+ T cells from PBMCs. The chain couples TRBV27 to TRBJ1-2, with D possibly being TRBD1 (6 bases). The clonotype originates from a man between 18 and 35 years old in good health. Some clones in this sample may be carry-over from other donors' samples. CDR3 region: CASSLSPAGGGRYGYTF. The CDR3 DNA is TGTGCCAGCAGTTTATCCCCGGCGGGGGGCGGCAGGTATGGCTACACCTTC.